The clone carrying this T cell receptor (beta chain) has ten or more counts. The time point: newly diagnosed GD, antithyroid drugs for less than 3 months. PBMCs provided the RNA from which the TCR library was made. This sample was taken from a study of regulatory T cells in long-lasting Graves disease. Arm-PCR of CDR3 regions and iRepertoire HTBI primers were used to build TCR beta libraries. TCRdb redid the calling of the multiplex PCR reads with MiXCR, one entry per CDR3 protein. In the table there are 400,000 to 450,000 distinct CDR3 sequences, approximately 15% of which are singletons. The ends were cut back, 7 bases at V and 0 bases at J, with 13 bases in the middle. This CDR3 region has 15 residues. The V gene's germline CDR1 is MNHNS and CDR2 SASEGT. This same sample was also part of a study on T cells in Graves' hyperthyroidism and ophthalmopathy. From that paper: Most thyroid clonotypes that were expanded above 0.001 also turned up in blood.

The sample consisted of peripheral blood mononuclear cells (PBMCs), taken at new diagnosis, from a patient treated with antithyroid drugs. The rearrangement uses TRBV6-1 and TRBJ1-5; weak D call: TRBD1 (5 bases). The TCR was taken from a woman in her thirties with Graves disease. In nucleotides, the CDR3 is TGTGCCAGCACTCAGACAGCATATAGCAATCAGCCCCAGCATTTT. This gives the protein CASTQTAYSNQPQHF.